The entry below describes one TCR beta chain. The data were obtained in a study of shared T cell receptors in the human thymus. Only in-frame clones appear in the TCRdb table, and some are missing; sequencing was by immunoSEQ multiplex PCR. Of about 660,000 clones in the sample, over 75% were seen once. These same data were also listed under a study on human thymus T cells.

This TCR derives from a boy less than two years old with a congenital heart defect. The sample consisted of thymocytes.

The CDR3 nucleotides read TGTGCCAGCAGCCTCCGGCGGGAGATCCCAGATACGCAGTATTTT. Translated, it gives CASSLRREIPDTQYF. The V gene is TRBV5-4, the J gene TRBJ2-3; 7 bases fit TRBD2. Trimming at V came to 4 bases and at J to 4 bases, leaving 9 bases not matched to a gene. CDR1 SGHNT and CDR2 YYREEE come from the germline V gene (reference sequence). This CDR3 has 15 amino acids.